This T cell receptor (beta chain) was recorded in a study of cytomegalovirus exposure and HLA in healthy donors. V gave up 0 bases and J gave up 1 base, with 7 bases separating them. The CDR3 runs to 15 residues. CDR1 and CDR2 (germline): KGHSH, LQKENI. Regarding this clone: What it recognizes is unknown.

Study results and caveats: A previous analysis found most TCR beta V segments productive roughly 87% or roughly 30% of the time.

The PCR had 60 Vbeta and 13 Jbeta primers. Libraries were prepared by immunoSEQ multiplex PCR; TCRdb keeps only in-frame clonotypes and omits some of them. Of roughly 74,000 clones in the sample, around 81% were seen once. This sequence was found in a man aged 35 to 55 in good health and CMV-seronegative. The specimen sequenced was PBMCs. V gene TRBV18 combines with J gene TRBJ2-1; a possible D gene is TRBD2 (5 bases). The CDR3, as DNA: TGTGCCAGCTCACCACCCCGGACTTCCTACAATGAGCAGTTCTTC. This sequence encodes CASSPPRTSYNEQFF.